The 22 T cell receptor beta chains given below trace back to one sample, sequenced in a study of breast tumors, draining lymph nodes, adjacent tissues (dated by TCRdb to about 2016). Libraries were made using multiplex PCR. Sequenced using an Illumina HiSeq 2000. The public sequencing data were trimmed at Q25 with fastp and processed into clonotypes with MiXCR by TCRdb, which kept only in-frame beta chains. Each record represents a unique CDR3 protein, reported with the most common genes and DNA among its rows. A total of approximately 100,000 distinct CDR3 sequences appear in this sample, more than 25% of them only once. Approximately 5% of the sample belongs to the ten largest clones. The lymph node samples were taken from the axillary draining lymph nodes of breast cancer patients. The sequencing input was axillary lymph node tissue. The receptor source for this set is a female donor with breast cancer. Some clones in this sample may be carry-over from other donors' samples.

This clonotype was seen many times. The chain's CDR3 is CAISELTADHYGYTF. In DNA form, the CDR3 reads TGTGCCATCAGTGAGTTGACAGCAGATCACTATGGCTACACCTTC. This chain joins TRBV10-3 and TRBJ1-2; weak D call: TRBD1 (5 bases). CDR3 length equals 15 residues. V lost 1 base, J lost 3 bases, and 12 bases lay in between. In germline, CDR1 is ENHRY, CDR2 SYGVKD.

At least ten counts were recorded for this clonotype. The chain links TRBV28 to TRBJ1-2; D remains unclear. V lost 5 bases to trimming and J lost 5 bases, with 12 bases between them. Germline V gene lookup returns CDR1 MDHEN and CDR2 SYDVKM. This CDR3 is 13 amino acids long. The CDR3 here is CASSVASSYGYTF. In DNA form, the CDR3 reads TGTGCCAGCAGTGTCGCCTCATCTTATGGCTACACCTTC.

This chain connects TRBV7-9 to TRBJ2-5, with 10 bases that match TRBD2. CDR1 is SEHNR, CDR2 FQNEAQ, per germline (reference sequence). V lost 4 bases, J lost 4 bases, and 6 bases stayed unmatched. The CDR3 contains 15 residues. The CDR3: CASSSVAGGVETQYF. CDR3 sequence (DNA): TGTGCCAGCAGCTCGGTAGCGGGGGGCGTAGAGACCCAGTACTTC. The full variable domain, in which reference TRBV7-9 and TRBJ2-5 provide the parts outside the CDR3, is DTGVSQNPRHKITKRGQNVTFRCDPISEHNRLYWYRQTLGQGPEFLTYFQNEAQLEKSRLLSDRFSAERPKGSFSTLEIQRTEQGDSAMYLCASSSVAGGVETQYFGPGTRLLVL.

This clonotype appeared many times. CDR3 sequence reads: CASSHGTPYF. DNA for the CDR3: TGTGCCAGCAGCCACGGGACGCCTTACTTC. The V call is TRBV11-2, the J call TRBJ2-7; the D call may be TRBD1 or TRBD2 (5 bases each). V lost 5 bases and J 13 bases, leaving 12 bases between the germline ends. Germline assignment: CDR1 SGHAT and CDR2 FQNNGV. CDR3 size: 10 residues.

This clonotype was found many times. The chain links TRBV6-1 to TRBJ2-7, with D possibly TRBD1 on 6 matching bases. There are 12 residues in the CDR3. Deletions cut 8 bases from V and 3 bases from J, with 11 bases between. Germline V lookup: CDR1 MNHNS, CDR2 SASEGT. CDR3 sequence: CASRDKLYEQYF. The CDR3 DNA reads TGTGCCAGCCGGGACAAACTCTACGAGCAGTACTTC.

This clonotype was observed a handful of times. This could be a read error, since a much larger clone is one nucleotide away. The genes are TRBV5-4 and TRBJ2-3; D call uncertain. Germline CDR1 SGHNT, CDR2 YYREEE (reference sequence). This CDR3 comprises 16 residues. The CDR3 DNA reads TGTGCCTGCAGCCTCAATTCCTTTTCTAGCACAGATACGCAGTATTTT. Amino acid sequence: CACSLNSFSSTDTQYF.

In its sample, this clonotype was seen a few times. Being one base from a much bigger clone, this may be a read error. The V call is TRBV12-3 or TRBV12-4, the J call TRBJ1-5; D call uncertain. The CDR3 loop spans 15 amino acids. V was pared by 6 bases and J by 0 bases, with 12 bases between. CDR3 nucleotides: TGTGCCAGCAGCAGCACAGTTTATAGCAATCAGCCCCAGCATTTT. Encoded protein: CASSSTVYSNQPQHF.

There are a few counts of this clonotype. This clone may be a read error of a much larger clone one base away. The rearrangement joins TRBV11-2 to TRBJ1-5; D perhaps matches TRBD1 (5 bases). CDR1 is SGHAT, CDR2 FQNNGV, per germline. V lost 4 bases, J lost 3 bases, and 13 bases lay in between. This CDR3 comprises 15 residues. The CDR3 loop reads CASSSDSKTNQPQHF. The CDR3 DNA reads TGTGCCAGCAGCTCCGACAGTAAGACCAATCAGCCCCAGCATTTT.

V usage is TRBV7-6 and J usage is TRBJ1-2; 8 bases match TRBD1. The junction had 5 bases not matched to a gene; V was cut back by 5 bases and J by 6 bases. The CDR3 extends over 13 amino acids. CDR1 and CDR2 (germline): SGHVS, FNYEAQ. CDR3 sequence: CASSNTGGHGYTF. DNA for the CDR3: TGTGCCAGCAGCAACACAGGGGGACATGGCTACACCTTC.

This chain links TRBV6-1 with TRBJ1-4; D remains unclear. The CDR3 length is 16 residues. Trimming cost V 1 base and J 5 bases, with 14 bases left between them. Per the germline V gene, CDR1 is MNHNS and CDR2 is SASEGT. The CDR3 nucleotides are TGTGCCAGCAGTGAAGGATTAGCCCGTTACAATGAAAAACTGTTTTTT. Its translation is CASSEGLARYNEKLFF.

The rearrangement uses TRBV9 and TRBJ1-1, with TRBD1 matching over 8 bases. The germline CDR1 and CDR2 sequences are SGDLS and YYNGEE. The CDR3 is 15 amino acids. J lost 0 bases, V lost 3 bases, and 4 bases had no gene match. CDR3 sequence reads: CASSAQGALNTEAFF. The CDR3 coding sequence is TGTGCCAGCAGCGCCCAGGGGGCCTTGAACACTGAAGCTTTCTTT.

The chain joins TRBV20-1 to TRBJ2-3; maybe TRBD2 (7 bases). V was cut by 5 bases and J by 2 bases, with 17 bases left in between. The CDR3 is 15 amino acids. Germline V gives CDR1 DFQATT, CDR2 SNEGSKA (reference sequence). The CDR3: CSARTGGTFTDTQYF. CDR3 bases: TGCAGTGCTCGAACGGGGGGCACCTTCACAGATACGCAGTATTTT.

This clonotype was seen a few times. This may be a read error: a much more frequent sequence differs by one nucleotide. Given the absence of the conserved phenylalanine or tryptophan at the CDR3 end, a read error is likely. V is TRBV20-1 and J is TRBJ2-7, with 8 bases matching TRBD2. The V gene end was trimmed by 3 bases and the J gene end by 5 bases; junction bases not matched to a gene: 9. This CDR3 spans 14 amino acids. Germline V CDR1 and CDR2: DFQATT, SNEGSKA (reference sequence). The CDR3 here is CSASGPAGANEQYI. The CDR3 DNA reads as TGCAGTGCTAGCGGGCCAGCGGGAGCGAACGAGCAGTACATC.

V is TRBV2 and J is TRBJ1-4; 7 bases align to TRBD1. The CDR3 has 15 residues. Germline loops: CDR1 SNHLY, CDR2 FYNNEI. Trimming at V came to 5 bases and at J to 4 bases, leaving 7 bases not matched to a gene. The CDR3 DNA sequence: TGTGCCAGCAGTAGACAGGGTCGCGGTAATGAAAAACTGTTTTTT. This translates into CASSRQGRGNEKLFF.

This clonotype was counted many times. The chain combines TRBV5-1 with TRBJ2-3; D remains ambiguous. V was pared by 2 bases and J by 5 bases, with 9 bases between. The germline CDR1 and CDR2 sequences are SGHRS and YFSETQ. There are 13 residues in the CDR3. The CDR3 region is CASSLGTQDTQYF. The CDR3 DNA reads TGCGCCAGCAGCTTAGGCACACAAGATACGCAGTATTTT.

This clonotype came up many times. V gene TRBV20-1 combines with J gene TRBJ1-3, with D uncertain. Trimming pared 3 bases from V and 0 bases from J, leaving 12 bases between. Per the germline V gene, CDR1 is DFQATT and CDR2 is SNEGSKA (reference sequence). The CDR3 covers 15 residues. The CDR3 loop reads CSASGYASSGNTIYF. For the CDR3, the DNA is TGCAGTGCTAGCGGCTATGCTTCCTCTGGAAACACCATATATTTT.

Worth noting for this clonotype: A much larger clone differs from this one at a single base, so this may be a read error. This chain uses TRBV9 with TRBJ2-2, with TRBD2 identical over 13 bases. This CDR3 comprises 19 residues. Looked up from germline, CDR1 is SGDLS and CDR2 is YYNGEE. Unmatched junction bases numbered 12, after V lost 3 bases and J lost 4 bases. This CDR3 is CASSAPGLAGLSSTGELFF. CDR3 in DNA: TGTGCCAGCAGCGCGCCGGGACTAGCGGGACTGAGCTCCACCGGGGAGCTGTTTTTT.

The table lists this clonotype with many counts. The chain has TRBV6-4 and TRBJ2-6; D possibly uses TRBD1 or TRBD2 (5 bases each). V was pared by 7 bases and J by 0 bases, with 13 bases between. Germline CDR1 MRHNA, CDR2 SNTAGT. This CDR3 has 16 residues. As DNA, the CDR3 is TGTGCCAGCAACCCCTGGGGGATCTCTGGGGCCAACGTCCTGACTTTC. Its protein is CASNPWGISGANVLTF.

This clonotype was detected ten times or more. The chain has TRBV20-1 and TRBJ1-2; D is unresolved. Germline CDR1 is DFQATT and CDR2 is SNEGSKA (reference sequence). The CDR3 runs 12 residues. V lost 2 bases and J lost 6, with 10 bases in between. For the CDR3, the DNA is TGCAGTGCTAGACTCGGGGTCGATGGCTACACCTTC. This encodes CSARLGVDGYTF.

This clonotype was picked up many times. This chain joins TRBV30 and TRBJ2-7, with D perhaps matching TRBD1 (6 bases). Trimming removed 2 bases at V and 5 bases at J, with 16 bases between. From germline, CDR1 is GTSNPN and CDR2 SVGIG (reference sequence). The CDR3 is made up of 14 amino acids. CDR3 residues: CAWSQGTYFDEQYF. The CDR3 region has the DNA TGTGCCTGGAGTCAGGGGACGTATTTTGACGAGCAGTACTTC.

This clonotype was seen ten or more times. The rearrangement uses TRBV20-1 and TRBJ2-7; 8 bases align to TRBD2. The CDR3 consists of 15 residues. Trimming cost V 0 bases and J 0 bases; bases outside gene matches: 4. Germline CDR1 reads DFQATT; CDR2 reads SNEGSKA (reference sequence). The CDR3 sequence is CSARDHGTSSYEQYF. CDR3 bases: TGCAGTGCTAGAGATCACGGGACTAGCTCCTACGAGCAGTACTTC.

This clonotype was observed at least ten times. With a much larger clone just one base away, this may be a read error. The gene calls are TRBV20-1 and TRBJ2-5; D uncertain. CDR1 DFQATT and CDR2 SNEGSKA come from the germline V gene (reference sequence). This CDR3 region has 12 residues. In nucleotides, the CDR3 is TGCAGTGCTAGAAACAGAGAAGAGACCCCGTACTTC. Encoded protein: CSARNREETPYF.